The clone carrying this T cell receptor beta chain occurred many times. The data are from a study of T-cell memory formation after mild COVID-19. TCRdb re-called the 5' RACE reads through MiXCR, storing one row per CDR3 protein. The sample lists approximately 580,000 distinct CDR3 sequences; approximately 20% were seen once. The CDR3 consists of 13 residues. Trimming took off 1 base at V and 7 bases at J, with 7 bases between the two ends. Sequenced input: PBMCs or a T cell subset sorted from them (not recorded which). This chain links TRBV12-3 or TRBV12-4 with TRBJ2-2; a weak D match, TRBD2 (6 bases). The sequence was collected from an adult woman who had mild COVID-19 (a few samples of this study predate the infection). Cell type and time point are not known. The CDR3 region is CASSLGGGGELFF. CDR3 in DNA: TGTGCCAGCAGTTTAGGGGGAGGCGGGGAGCTGTTTTTT.